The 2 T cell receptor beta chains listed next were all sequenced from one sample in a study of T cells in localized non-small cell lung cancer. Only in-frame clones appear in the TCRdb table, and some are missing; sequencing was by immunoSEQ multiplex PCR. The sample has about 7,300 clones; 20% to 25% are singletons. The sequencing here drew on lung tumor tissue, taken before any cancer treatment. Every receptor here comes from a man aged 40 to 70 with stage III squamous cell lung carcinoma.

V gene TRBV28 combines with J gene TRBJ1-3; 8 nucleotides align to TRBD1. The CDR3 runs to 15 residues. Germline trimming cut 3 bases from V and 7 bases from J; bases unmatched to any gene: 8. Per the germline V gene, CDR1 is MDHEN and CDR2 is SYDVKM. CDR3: CASSFQGALFNTIYF. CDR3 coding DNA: TGTGCCAGCAGTTTTCAGGGGGCTTTATTCAACACCATATATTTT.

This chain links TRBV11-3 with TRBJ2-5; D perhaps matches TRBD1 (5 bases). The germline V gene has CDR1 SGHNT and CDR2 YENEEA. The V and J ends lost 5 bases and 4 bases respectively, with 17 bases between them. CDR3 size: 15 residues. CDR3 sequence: CASSVRGGAGETQYF. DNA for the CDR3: TGTGCCAGCAGCGTCCGCGGTGGGGCTGGAGAGACCCAGTACTTC. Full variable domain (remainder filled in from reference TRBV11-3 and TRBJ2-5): EAGVVQSPRYKIIEKKQPVAFWCNPISGHNTLYWYLQNLGQGPELLIRYENEEAVDDSQLPKDRFSAERLKGVDSTLKIQPAELGDSAVYLCASSVRGGAGETQYFGPGTRLLVL.